This TCR beta chain was documented in a study of OX40 agonist ivuxolimab in advanced cancers. Study summary: With ivuxolimab, an agonistic anti-OX40 (CD134) antibody, patients were treated.

CDR1 and CDR2 (germline): ENHRY, SYGVKD. V gave up 2 bases and J gave up 5 bases; unmatched junction bases: 5. The CDR3 totals 15 residues. The data were produced by immunoSEQ multiplex PCR, yet TCRdb's version contains in-frame clones alone and is incomplete. This sample carries about 38,000 clones, approximately 86% of them seen once, and the ten largest clones take just under 40%. The chain joins TRBV10-3 to TRBJ1-4, with TRBD1 matching 7 bases. The sample here was CD4+ or CD8+ T cells sorted from blood, taken in a trial of the OX40 agonist ivuxolimab. This sequence originates from an adult with an advanced solid tumor such as melanoma, head and neck, liver or kidney cancer. Written as DNA, the CDR3 is TGTGCCATCAGTGAGCCCCAGGGGGGGAATGAAAAACTGTTTTTT. Its protein product is CAISEPQGGNEKLFF.